The TCR beta chain under discussion was sequenced for a study of cytotoxic CD8 clonotypes in ibrutinib-treated CLL. Study background: Median treatment time before response sampling was approximately 11 months, range 6 to 36. Study-wide findings and caveats: Higher clonality was seen at ibrutinib response and a return toward baseline at progression.

TCRdb's table, derived via immunoSEQ multiplex PCR, lists solely in-frame clones and lacks some. Of tens of thousands of clones in the sample, roughly 72% were seen once. This clone was observed a handful of times. Its matching antigen is unknown. Germline loops: CDR1 SGHNT, CDR2 YYREEE (reference sequence). The J segment lost 6 bases and the V segment lost 3 bases, leaving 4 bases of the junction unmatched. CDR3 length: 14 residues. The chain uses TRBV5-4 and TRBJ2-7; TRBD1 aligns across 12 bases. The sequences come from PBMCs, collected before ibrutinib treatment. This receptor was obtained from a human donor with chronic lymphocytic leukemia. The CDR3 DNA is TGTGCCAGCAGCTGGGACAGGGGGCTGGGCGAGCAGTACTTC. Residues: CASSWDRGLGEQYF.